A single sample gave rise to the 5 T cell receptor beta chains below, sequenced in a study of tumor-infiltrating lymphocytes in primary liver carcinoma. Co-extraction of both nucleic acids (RNA and DNA) used about 18-34 mg of unsorted bulk tissue. TCR beta cDNA was prepared out of roughly 450 ng total RNA by means of a constant-region primer. Modified slightly, ARM-PCR produced TCR beta libraries over three nested multiplex PCR rounds. The first two PCR rounds, roughly 9 cycles each, used TRBV1-TRBV30 forward primers and a C-beta reverse primer. Via MiXCR, TCRdb re-called the multiplex PCR reads, giving one row per CDR3 protein. Of tens of thousands of distinct CDR3 sequences in the sample, around 64% were seen once. The sequenced sample was liver tumor tissue from sampling region 5. Subset of the sample: tumor region T5, tumor centre. All receptors derive from a man aged 40-49 years with primary liver carcinoma and hepatitis B virus infection.

As regards this clonotype: Without the conserved terminal phenylalanine or tryptophan, this CDR3 likely stems from a read error. V is TRBV5-4 and J is TRBJ2-7; 10 bases map to TRBD2. The CDR3 extends over 15 amino acids. Germline V CDR1 and CDR2: SGHNT, YYREEE (reference sequence). The CDR3 here is CASSPGLAVTYGQYS. For the CDR3, the DNA is TGTGCTAGCAGCCCAGGACTAGCGGTAACCTACGGGCAGTACTCC.

To note about this clonotype: Given the absence of the conserved phenylalanine or tryptophan at the CDR3 end, a read error is likely. J is TRBJ2-7 and V is TRBV29-1; D gene unclear. CDR3 length equals 14 residues. Germline values: CDR1 SQVTM, CDR2 ANQGSEA. CDR3 bases: TGCAGCGCTGAAGACCCCACGGAAGCCTACGAGCAGTACCTC. This gives the protein CSAEDPTEAYEQYL.

Concerning this clonotype: Relative to the germline gene, one junction end is altered; a read error may explain this. V usage is TRBV6-1 and J usage is TRBJ2-7, with no clear D. CDR3 length: 12 residues. The germline V gene encodes CDR1 MNHNS and CDR2 SASEGT. In DNA form, the CDR3 reads TGTGTCAGCAGTGAAATGGCGGTTGAGCAGTACTTC. As protein: CVSSEMAVEQYF.

To note about this clonotype: This may stem from a read error, because a much larger clone lies one nucleotide away. The chain has TRBV5-1 and TRBJ2-3; TRBD2 is a possible D gene (6 bases). The CDR3 runs 17 residues. Deletions cut 5 bases from V and 1 base from J, with 20 bases between. The germline V gene has CDR1 SGHRS and CDR2 YFSETQ. The CDR3 DNA follows: TGCGCCAGCAGTTCGATTAGCCGAGGGACTGGCACAGATACGCAGTATTTT. Its translation is CASSSISRGTGTDTQYF.

A remark on this clonotype: Sequence at one end of the junction differs from germline and may be a read error. This chain links TRBV29-1 with TRBJ1-3; no clear D gene. The CDR3 spans 12 residues. Germline CDR1 and CDR2: SQVTM and ANQGSEA. The CDR3 sequence is CSAWGEGSTIYF. Here the CDR3 DNA reads TGCAGCGCCTGGGGAGAGGGAAGCACCATATATTTT.